These 11 T cell receptor beta chains share one sample of origin, sequenced in a study of T cell responses to AZD1222 COVID-19 vaccine. Sequencing used immunoSEQ multiplex PCR; TCRdb keeps in-frame clones, though not all of them. The data show over 90,000 clones, roughly 88% seen once. The sample in question was peripheral blood, obtained on day 0 of AZD1222 vaccination. These receptors all stem from an adult in good health.

The chain couples TRBV6-6 to TRBJ1-1, with TRBD1 as a possible D gene (6 bases). The V and J ends lost 7 bases and 3 bases respectively, with 18 bases between them. The CDR3 length is 15 residues. Germline CDR1 is MNHNY and CDR2 is SVGAGI (reference sequence). The CDR3 DNA sequence: TGTGCCAGCAACATCAGGGGTTTTCGGGACACTGAAGCTTTCTTT. It is translated as CASNIRGFRDTEAFF.

This clone was recorded only once. The chain carries TRBV7-2 and TRBJ1-1, with a tentative D call TRBD1 (5 bases). Germline V gene lookup returns CDR1 SGHTA and CDR2 FQGNSA. Deletions cut 5 bases from V and 3 bases from J, with 19 bases between. The CDR3 contains 16 residues. The CDR3 is CASSPFGALLDTEAFF. Written as DNA, the CDR3 is TGTGCCAGCAGCCCATTTGGGGCGTTATTGGACACTGAAGCTTTCTTT.

This clone was observed a handful of times. This sequence joins TRBV19 and TRBJ1-1; no reliable D call. V lost 9 bases, J lost 5 bases, and 19 bases lay in between. This CDR3 comprises 14 residues. The germline gives CDR1 LNHDA, CDR2 SQIVND (reference sequence). This CDR3 reads CASHLGGPGTEAFF. CDR3 nucleotide sequence: TGTGCCAGCCATTTGGGAGGGCCGGGTACTGAAGCTTTCTTT. The full variable domain, in which reference TRBV19 and TRBJ1-1 provide the parts outside the CDR3, is DGGITQSPKYLFRKEGQNVTLSCEQNLNHDAMYWYRQDPGQGLRLIYYSQIVNDFQKGDIAEGYSVSREKKESFPLTVTSAQKNPTAFYLCASHLGGPGTEAFFGQGTRLTVV.

This chain joins TRBV5-4 and TRBJ2-1, with D possibly being TRBD1 (7 bases). Trimming shortened V by 9 bases and J by 9 bases, and 25 bases separated the two germline ends. CDR3 length: 15 amino acids. Germline CDR1 and CDR2: SGHNT and YYREEE (reference sequence). The CDR3 loop is CATITQGGIRTEQFF. The CDR3 nucleotides are TGTGCCACCATAACCCAGGGGGGAATCCGCACTGAGCAGTTCTTC.

The rearrangement uses TRBV5-1 and TRBJ2-3, with 10 bases identical to TRBD1. V lost 5 bases and J lost 3; bases outside the gene matches: 3. CDR3 length equals 14 residues. In germline, CDR1 is SGHRS, CDR2 YFSETQ. In nucleotides, the CDR3 is TGCGCCAGCAGGACAGGGGGCTTGACAGATACGCAGTATTTT. As protein: CASRTGGLTDTQYF.

This clone has at least ten counts. V gene TRBV19 combines with J gene TRBJ2-5; 10 positions match TRBD1. This CDR3 has 14 residues. Looked up from germline, CDR1 is LNHDA and CDR2 is SQIVND (reference sequence). J lost 2 bases, V lost 5 bases, and 2 bases had no gene match. This CDR3 is CASSRTGGQETQYF. The CDR3, as DNA: TGTGCCAGTAGTCGGACAGGGGGTCAAGAGACCCAGTACTTC.

This clone was counted once. This sequence joins TRBV7-2 and TRBJ1-2, with D unclear. Germline V gives CDR1 SGHTA, CDR2 FQGNSA. There are 14 residues in the CDR3. V shed 3 bases and J shed 2 bases, with 10 bases lying between them. The CDR3 sequence: CASSLNGNNYGYTF. DNA of the CDR3: TGTGCCAGCAGCTTGAACGGGAACAACTATGGCTACACCTTC.

V is TRBV3-1 (or the pseudogene TRBV3-2) and J is TRBJ1-1, with D hard to call. Germline lookup yields CDR1 LGHDT and CDR2 YNNKEL (reference sequence). The CDR3 runs to 14 residues. The ends were cut back, 0 bases at V and 4 bases at J, with 9 bases in the middle. CDR3 nucleotide sequence: TGTGCCAGCAGCCAAGAACCCAGGCCCACTGAAGCTTTCTTT. It specifies CASSQEPRPTEAFF.

The genes are TRBV5-1 and TRBJ2-3; D unclear. Germline CDR1 is SGHRS and CDR2 is YFSETQ. The CDR3 has 16 amino acids. The V end was cut by 4 bases, the J end by 2 bases, with 17 bases between. The CDR3 nucleotides are TGCGCCAGCAGCATAGGCGTGGTTGGGTCCACAGATACGCAGTATTTT. It codes for CASSIGVVGSTDTQYF.

In DNA, the CDR3 is TGTGCCAGCAGTGAACCGGGGCTCGGAAATTCACCCCTCCACTTT. It specifies CASSEPGLGNSPLHF. This chain links TRBV6-1 with TRBJ1-6; weak D call: TRBD1 (5 bases). Trimming took off 2 bases at V and 7 bases at J, with 12 bases between the two ends. CDR1 is MNHNS, CDR2 SASEGT, per germline. The CDR3 length is 15 residues.

This clone was observed a single time. The CDR3 reads CASSYSIVGGQPQHF. As DNA, the CDR3 is TGTGCCAGCAGTTACTCGATAGTGGGCGGTCAGCCCCAGCATTTT. The chain is built from TRBV6-5 and TRBJ1-5, with D uncertain. Germline V lookup: CDR1 MNHEY, CDR2 SVGAGI. V shed 0 bases and J shed 6 bases, with 12 bases lying between them. The CDR3 runs to 15 residues.